This passage covers 6 T cell receptor beta chains from one sample sequenced in a study of breast tumors, draining lymph nodes, adjacent tissues. Samples came from axillary lymph nodes draining the breast cancer. One entry per CDR3 protein results from TCRdb running MiXCR on the multiplex PCR reads. The table lists 290,000 or so distinct CDR3 sequences, more than 30% of them singletons. The sample consisted of axillary lymph node tissue. Receptors originate from a female donor with breast cancer. Some clones in this sample may be carry-over from other donors' samples.

This clonotype was counted many times. V and J are TRBV24-1 and TRBJ2-2, with 8 bases lining up with TRBD2. The V gene's germline CDR1 is KGHDR and CDR2 SFDVKD. V was pared by 5 bases and J by 4 bases, with 8 bases of the junction left unmatched. The CDR3 has 16 amino acids. This CDR3 reads CATSAREGPGTGELFF. CDR3 nucleotides: TGTGCCACCAGTGCCCGGGAGGGGCCGGGCACCGGGGAGCTGTTTTTT.

The chain recombines TRBV5-1 with TRBJ2-2, with D perhaps being TRBD1 or TRBD2 (7 bases each). Per the germline V gene, CDR1 is SGHRS and CDR2 is YFSETQ. The CDR3 runs 13 residues. Between the trimmed V and J ends, which lost 10 bases and 7 bases, there was a span of 17 bases. CDR3 in DNA: TGCGCCCCTGGGGGCAGGGGGGGCGGGGAGCTGTTTTTT. This gives the protein CAPGGRGGGELFF.

This clonotype was seen at least ten times. V gene TRBV5-1 combines with J gene TRBJ2-1; 9 bases fit TRBD2. Germline trimming cut 3 bases from V and 7 bases from J; bases unmatched to any gene: 8. The length of the CDR3 is 15 residues. Germline assignment: CDR1 SGHRS and CDR2 YFSETQ. For the CDR3, the DNA is TGCGCCAGCAGCTGGAGTAGCGGGAGAGGGAATGAGCAGTTCTTC. It yields the protein CASSWSSGRGNEQFF.

This clonotype showed up many times. The genes are TRBV19 and TRBJ2-5, with D perhaps assigned TRBD1 or TRBD2 (6 bases each). The CDR3 contains 15 residues. Germline V gene data show CDR1 as LNHDA and CDR2 as SQIVND (reference sequence). With 1 base removed from V and 5 bases from J, the gap between germline ends came to 14 bases. CDR3 loop: CASSIGTGAEETQYF. The CDR3 nucleotides are TGTGCCAGTAGTATAGGCACGGGGGCCGAGGAGACCCAGTACTTC.

This clonotype occurred many times. This chain joins TRBV6-1 and TRBJ1-2; no definite D call. The length of the CDR3 is 12 residues. Germline V CDR1 and CDR2: MNHNS, SASEGT. The V end was cut by 1 base, the J end by 7 bases, with 7 bases between. The CDR3 region is CASSEGSVGYTF. The CDR3 DNA reads TGTGCCAGCAGTGAAGGGAGCGTTGGCTACACCTTC.

At least ten counts were recorded for this clonotype. This chain connects TRBV5-1 to TRBJ2-1, with 8 bases that match TRBD2. J was trimmed by 9 bases and V by 3 bases; bases with no gene match: 23. CDR1 SGHRS and CDR2 YFSETQ come from the germline V gene. This CDR3 has 19 amino acids. The CDR3: CASSSLRRSSGRKESEQFF. CDR3 bases: TGCGCCAGCAGCTCCCTGCGCCGTTCGAGCGGGAGAAAGGAAAGTGAGCAGTTCTTC.